The sequence of this T cell receptor beta chain was determined in a study of T cell repertoires in aging, cancer and after chemotherapy. The overall study: Donor ages fell into six groups from 30 or younger up to 70 or older. Study-wide points: Immunological memory after chemotherapy cannot be judged from the repertoire data. In cancer patients, declining TCR diversity with age involved lost richness and lost evenness. Age-matched healthy donors had significantly more diverse, less clonal blood TCR repertoires than untreated cancer patients.

A mixed TRB-A/B primer pool amplified rearranged TRB by multiplex touch-down PCR. TCRdb reprocessed the multiplex PCR reads with MiXCR, giving one entry per CDR3 protein. Found here are about 7,000 distinct CDR3 sequences, 40% of them singletons; the top ten hold 15%. Peripheral blood genomic DNA, not sorted cells or RNA, was the template. On this clonotype: Its antigen is unidentified. Germline and junction disagree at one end, which may indicate a read error.

Germline CDR1 is SGHTA and CDR2 is FQGNSA. The CDR3 covers 14 residues. The rearrangement uses TRBV7-2 and TRBJ1-3; 11 bases match TRBD1. Specimen: blood. The receptor's source is a human donor in good health. Here the CDR3 reads CARSLGQGANTIYF. The DNA for the CDR3 is TGTGCCAGAAGCTTAGGACAGGGGGCGAACACCATATATTTT.